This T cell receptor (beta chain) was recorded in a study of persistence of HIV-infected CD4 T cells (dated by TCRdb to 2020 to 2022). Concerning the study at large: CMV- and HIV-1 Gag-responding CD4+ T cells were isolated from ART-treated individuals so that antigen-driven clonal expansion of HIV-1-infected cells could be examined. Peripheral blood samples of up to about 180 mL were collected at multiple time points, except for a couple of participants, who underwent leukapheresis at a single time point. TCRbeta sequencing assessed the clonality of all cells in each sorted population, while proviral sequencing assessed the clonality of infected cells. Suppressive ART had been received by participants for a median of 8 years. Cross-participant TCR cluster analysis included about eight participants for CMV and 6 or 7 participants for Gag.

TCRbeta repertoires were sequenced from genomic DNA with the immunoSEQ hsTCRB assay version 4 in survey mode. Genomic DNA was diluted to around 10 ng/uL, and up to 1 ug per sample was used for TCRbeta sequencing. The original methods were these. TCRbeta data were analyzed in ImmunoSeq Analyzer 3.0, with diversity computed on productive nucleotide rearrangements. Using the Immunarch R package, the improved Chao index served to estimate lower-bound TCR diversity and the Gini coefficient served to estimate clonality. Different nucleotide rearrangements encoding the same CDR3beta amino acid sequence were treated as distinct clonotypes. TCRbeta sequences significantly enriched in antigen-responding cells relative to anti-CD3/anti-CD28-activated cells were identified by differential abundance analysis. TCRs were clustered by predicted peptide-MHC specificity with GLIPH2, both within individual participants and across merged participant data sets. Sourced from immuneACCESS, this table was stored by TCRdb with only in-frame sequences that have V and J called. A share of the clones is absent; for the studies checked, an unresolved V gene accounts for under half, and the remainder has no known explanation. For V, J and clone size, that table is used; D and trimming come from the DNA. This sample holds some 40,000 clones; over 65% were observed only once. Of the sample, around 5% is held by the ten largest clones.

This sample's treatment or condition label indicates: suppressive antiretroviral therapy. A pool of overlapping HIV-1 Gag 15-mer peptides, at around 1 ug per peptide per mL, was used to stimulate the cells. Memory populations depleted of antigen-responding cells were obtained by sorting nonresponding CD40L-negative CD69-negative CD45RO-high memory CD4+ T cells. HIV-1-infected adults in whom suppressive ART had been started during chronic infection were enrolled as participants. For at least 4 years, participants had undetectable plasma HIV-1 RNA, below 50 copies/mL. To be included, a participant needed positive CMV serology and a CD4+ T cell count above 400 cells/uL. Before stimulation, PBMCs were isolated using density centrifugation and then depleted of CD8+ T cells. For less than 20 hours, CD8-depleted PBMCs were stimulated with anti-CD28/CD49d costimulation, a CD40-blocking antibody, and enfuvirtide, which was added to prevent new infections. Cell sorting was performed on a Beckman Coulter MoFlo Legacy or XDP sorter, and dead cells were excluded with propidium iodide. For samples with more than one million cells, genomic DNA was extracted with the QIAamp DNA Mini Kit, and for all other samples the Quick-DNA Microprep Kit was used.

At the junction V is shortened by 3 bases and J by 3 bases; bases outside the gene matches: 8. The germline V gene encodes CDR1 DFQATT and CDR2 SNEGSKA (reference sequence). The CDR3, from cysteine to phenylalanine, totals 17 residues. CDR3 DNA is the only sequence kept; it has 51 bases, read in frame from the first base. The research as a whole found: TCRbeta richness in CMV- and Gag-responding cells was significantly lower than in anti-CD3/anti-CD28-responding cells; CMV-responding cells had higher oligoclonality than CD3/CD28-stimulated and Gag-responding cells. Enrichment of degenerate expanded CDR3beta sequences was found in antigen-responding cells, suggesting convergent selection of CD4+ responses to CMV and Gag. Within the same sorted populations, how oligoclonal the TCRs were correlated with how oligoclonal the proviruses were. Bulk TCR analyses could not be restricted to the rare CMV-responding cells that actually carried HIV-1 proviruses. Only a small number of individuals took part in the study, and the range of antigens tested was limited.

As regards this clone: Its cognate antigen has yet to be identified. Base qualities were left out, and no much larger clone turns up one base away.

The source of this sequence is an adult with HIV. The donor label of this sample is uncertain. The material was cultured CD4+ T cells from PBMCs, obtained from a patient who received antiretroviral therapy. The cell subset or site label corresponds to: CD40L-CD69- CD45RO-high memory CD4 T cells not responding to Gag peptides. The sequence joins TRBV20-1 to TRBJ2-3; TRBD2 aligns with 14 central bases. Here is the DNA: TGCAGTGCTAGTCGACTAGCGGGGGGGCCTACGACAGATACGCAGTATTTT. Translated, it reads CSASRLAGGPTTDTQYF.